This TCR beta chain was observed in a study of cytomegalovirus exposure and HLA in healthy donors. The study's findings and limits: Fewer N-insertions than the roughly 630-donor mean were reportedly shown by an Asian-associated ancestry cluster in a later analysis. DRB1 had the most TCR associations and HLA-C the fewest, a later analysis found, with rates varying by HLA locus.

It was with 60 Vbeta and 13 Jbeta primers that the PCR ran. Original processing notes: Later, an analysis found 75 million to 90 million unique TCR beta chains, and approximately 10 million of these were shared. The method was immunoSEQ multiplex PCR; TCRdb's version includes in-frame clones alone and lacks a portion of them. That table gives V, J and clone size, and the DNA gave D and trimming. Of 190,000 or so clones in the sample, 79% were seen once. The CDR3 covers 13 residues. Germline CDR1 and CDR2: SGHAT and FQNNGV. The germline V and J ends were trimmed by 2 bases and 0 bases, with 5 bases remaining between them. As for this clone: Its target is not known.

The sample comprised PBMCs. This receptor was obtained from a girl aged 5 to 17 in good health and CMV-seropositive. The rearrangement joins TRBV11-2 to TRBJ2-7; D ambiguous. In nucleotides, the CDR3 is TGTGCCAGCAGCTTACCTTACTCCTACGAGCAGTACTTC. Its translation: CASSLPYSYEQYF.